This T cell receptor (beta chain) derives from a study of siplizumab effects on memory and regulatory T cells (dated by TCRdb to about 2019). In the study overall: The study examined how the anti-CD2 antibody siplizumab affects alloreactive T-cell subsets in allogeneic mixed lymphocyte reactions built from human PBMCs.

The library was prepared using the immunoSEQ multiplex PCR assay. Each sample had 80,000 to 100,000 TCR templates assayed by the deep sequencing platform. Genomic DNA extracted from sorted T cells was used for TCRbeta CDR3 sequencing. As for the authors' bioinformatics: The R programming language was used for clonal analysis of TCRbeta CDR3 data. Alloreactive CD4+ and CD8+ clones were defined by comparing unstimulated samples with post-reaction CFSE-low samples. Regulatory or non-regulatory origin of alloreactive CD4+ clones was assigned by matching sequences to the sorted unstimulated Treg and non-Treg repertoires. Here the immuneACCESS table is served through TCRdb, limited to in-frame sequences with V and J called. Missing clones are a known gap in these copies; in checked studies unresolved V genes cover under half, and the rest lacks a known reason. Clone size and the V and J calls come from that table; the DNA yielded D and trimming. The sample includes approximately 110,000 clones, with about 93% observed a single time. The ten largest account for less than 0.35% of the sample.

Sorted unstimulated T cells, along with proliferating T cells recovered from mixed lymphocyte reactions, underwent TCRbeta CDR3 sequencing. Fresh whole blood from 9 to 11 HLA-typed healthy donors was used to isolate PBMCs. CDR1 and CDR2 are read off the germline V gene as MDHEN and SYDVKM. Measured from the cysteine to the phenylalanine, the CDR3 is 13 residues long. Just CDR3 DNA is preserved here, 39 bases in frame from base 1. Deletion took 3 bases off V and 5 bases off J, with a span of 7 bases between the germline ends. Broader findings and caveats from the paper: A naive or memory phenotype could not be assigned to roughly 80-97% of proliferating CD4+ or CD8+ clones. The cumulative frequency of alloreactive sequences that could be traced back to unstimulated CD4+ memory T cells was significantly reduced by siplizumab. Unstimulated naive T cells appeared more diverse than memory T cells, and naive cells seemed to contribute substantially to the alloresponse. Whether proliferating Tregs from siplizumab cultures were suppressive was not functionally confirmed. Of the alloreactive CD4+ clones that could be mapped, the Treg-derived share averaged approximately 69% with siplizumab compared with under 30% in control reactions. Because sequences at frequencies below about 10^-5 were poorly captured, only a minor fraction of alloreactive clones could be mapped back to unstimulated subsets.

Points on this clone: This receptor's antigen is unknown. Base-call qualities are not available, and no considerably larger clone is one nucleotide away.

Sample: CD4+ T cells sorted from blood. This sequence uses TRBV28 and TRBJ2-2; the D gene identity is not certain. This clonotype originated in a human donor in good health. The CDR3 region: CASSFVRTGELFF. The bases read TGTGCCAGCAGTTTCGTACGGACCGGGGAGCTGTTTTTT.